The clone carrying this T cell receptor (beta chain) was counted only a few times. This record comes from a study of cytomegalovirus exposure and HLA in healthy donors. V was shortened by 2 bases and J by 4 bases, with 2 bases between the two germline ends. The germline V gene encodes CDR1 MGHDK and CDR2 SYGVNS. This CDR3 is built from 11 residues. Profiling relied on immunoSEQ multiplex PCR, and the TCRdb table lists in-frame clones only, not all of them. The table has about 160,000 clones, about 86% seen once. This chain joins TRBV25-1 and TRBJ2-5; D is unclear. The sequence was obtained from a woman between 25 and 40 years old in good health and CMV-seronegative. Sequenced input: PBMCs. CDR3 nucleotides: TGTGCCAGCAGTGAAACAGAGACCCAGTACTTC. It translates to CASSETETQYF.